Listed here are 28 T cell receptor beta chains from one sample, sequenced in a study of response to subunit inactivated influenza vaccine. One entry per CDR3 protein results from TCRdb running MiXCR on the RT-PCR reads. The data show 600,000 to 850,000 distinct CDR3 sequences, with 11% to 15% seen just once and roughly 7.2% held by the top ten. The sequenced sample was PBMCs from blood, obtained around 14 days before vaccination. The receptors were gathered from a middle-aged man who received an inactivated influenza vaccine.

J is TRBJ2-6 and V is TRBV19; D is perhaps TRBD1 (6 bases). This CDR3 is 16 amino acids long. From germline, CDR1 is LNHDA and CDR2 SQIVND (reference sequence). V shed 6 bases and J shed 0 bases, with 12 bases lying between them. The CDR3 protein is CASSPLTGSGANVLTF. CDR3 nucleotide sequence: TGTGCCAGTAGCCCCCTGACAGGCTCTGGGGCCAACGTCCTGACTTTC.

This chain links TRBV28 with TRBJ2-3; D uncertain. CDR1 is MDHEN and CDR2 is SYDVKM in the germline V gene. The V gene lost 3 bases and the J gene lost 0 bases, with 10 bases spanning the gap. The CDR3 loop spans 15 amino acids. The chain's CDR3 is CASSLARPSTDTQYF. The CDR3 nucleotides read TGTGCCAGCAGTTTGGCGAGACCTAGCACAGATACGCAGTATTTT.

The rearrangement links TRBV7-2 to TRBJ2-2, with D tentatively TRBD1 or TRBD2 (5 bases each). Trimming removed 1 base from V and 8 bases from J, with 8 bases in between. The germline gives CDR1 SGHTA, CDR2 FQGNSA. The CDR3 loop spans 13 amino acids. CDR3 DNA: TGTGCCAGCAGCTTAGACGGGGCGGGGGAGCTGTTTTTT. The encoded protein is CASSLDGAGELFF. Full variable domain (missing parts from reference TRBV7-2 and TRBJ2-2): GAGVSQSPSNKVTEKGKDVELRCDPISGHTALYWYRQSLGQGLEFLIYFQGNSAPDKSGLPSDRFSAERTGGSVSTLTIQRTQQEDSAVYLCASSLDGAGELFFGEGSRLTVL.

This clonotype was observed many times. This rearrangement joins TRBV28 to TRBJ2-1, with D possibly being TRBD2 (5 bases). V lost 3 bases, J lost 9 bases, and 18 bases lay in between. Germline CDR1 is MDHEN and CDR2 is SYDVKM. The CDR3 totals 15 residues. The DNA for the CDR3 is TGTGCCAGCAGTTTTAACGGGAAAGATGAGGGTGAGCAGTTCTTC. Encoded protein: CASSFNGKDEGEQFF. Full variable domain (missing parts from reference TRBV28 and TRBJ2-1): DVKVTQSSRYLVKRTGEKVFLECVQDMDHENMFWYRQDPGLGLRLIYFSYDVKMKEKGDIPEGYSVSREKKERFSLILESASTNQTSMYLCASSFNGKDEGEQFFGPGTRLTVL.

This clonotype turned up a few times. CDR3 nucleotide sequence: TGTGCCAGCAGTCCCCGGCCTGTCCCCCGTGAAGCTTTCTTT. It specifies CASSPRPVPREAFF. The V call is TRBV27, the J call TRBJ1-1; D gene unclear. Germline loops: CDR1 MNHEY, CDR2 SMNVEV (reference sequence). V shed 5 bases and J shed 7 bases, with 17 bases lying between them. This CDR3 has 14 residues.

This clonotype was seen a handful of times. The chain joins TRBV12-3 or TRBV12-4 to TRBJ2-5, with D perhaps matching TRBD2 (5 bases). V was clipped by 3 bases and J by 5 bases, with 16 bases between them. This CDR3 spans 15 amino acids. CDR3 DNA sequence: TGTGCCAGCAGTTTGAGGGCTCATATGGGGGAGACCCAGTACTTC. As protein: CASSLRAHMGETQYF.

A few counts support this clonotype. The V gene is TRBV10-3, the J gene TRBJ1-5; no firm D call. Germline V gene sequence: CDR1 ENHRY, CDR2 SYGVKD. There are 13 residues in the CDR3. Deletions cut 6 bases from V and 2 bases from J, with 8 bases between. The CDR3 loop is CAIRDDRNQPQHF. For the CDR3, the DNA is TGTGCCATCAGAGACGACCGCAATCAGCCCCAGCATTTT.

The chain couples TRBV21-1 to TRBJ2-6. TRBV21-1 is noted as a pseudogene. The CDR3 totals 15 residues. In DNA, the CDR3 is TGTGCCAGCAGCCTCGCGTCCTCTGGGGCCAACGTCCTGACTTTC. This translates into CASSLASSGANVLTF.

This clonotype has just a few counts. The chain couples TRBV6-5 to TRBJ2-3; a possible D gene is TRBD1 (7 bases). The germline gives CDR1 MNHEY, CDR2 SVGAGI. V lost 8 bases and J lost 5, with 20 bases in between. The CDR3 spans 15 residues. The CDR3 nucleotides are TGTGCCAGCGCTTACAGGGGCGGAGGGAAAGATACGCAGTATTTT. Translated: CASAYRGGGKDTQYF.

The chain has TRBV5-1 and TRBJ2-5, with D maybe TRBD2 (7 bases). Germline V gene data show CDR1 as SGHRS and CDR2 as YFSETQ. The V end was cut by 2 bases, the J end by 5 bases, with 19 bases between. The CDR3 contains 16 residues. The CDR3 bases are TGCGCCAGCAGCTTCACCGGAGGGGGGGGCCGGGAGACCCAGTACTTC. Translated, it gives CASSFTGGGGRETQYF.

This clonotype was seen a handful of times. This chain joins TRBV20-1 and TRBJ2-5, with D possibly being TRBD2 (7 bases). CDR1 and CDR2 (germline): DFQATT, SNEGSKA (reference sequence). The germline V and J ends were trimmed by 3 bases and 5 bases, with 16 bases remaining between them. The CDR3 runs to 14 residues. The CDR3 loop reads CSASGGPRQETQYF. The CDR3 DNA follows: TGCAGTGCTAGCGGGGGGCCGAGGCAGGAGACCCAGTACTTC.

This clonotype was observed at least ten times. The chain uses TRBV2 and TRBJ2-1; 7 bases agree with TRBD2. V lost 6 bases to trimming and J lost 4 bases; unmatched junction nucleotides: 15. Germline CDR1 and CDR2: SNHLY and FYNNEI. The CDR3 contains 17 residues. The CDR3 DNA is TGTGCCAGCAGCCCCTTAAGTGGGGGGGATCTTTACAATGAGCAGTTCTTC. Amino acids: CASSPLSGGDLYNEQFF.

The chain couples TRBV12-3 or TRBV12-4 to TRBJ2-7; 7 bases fit TRBD2. The V gene end was trimmed by 2 bases and the J gene end by 5 bases; junction bases not matched to a gene: 9. The CDR3 extends over 15 amino acids. As DNA, the CDR3 is TGTGCCAGCAGTTTATCTGGCGGGAGTAACGACGAGCAGTACTTC. Protein: CASSLSGGSNDEQYF.

This clonotype showed up just a few times. This chain connects TRBV12-3 or TRBV12-4 to TRBJ2-7; a weak D match, TRBD2 (6 bases). With 2 bases removed from V and 4 bases from J, the gap between germline ends came to 18 bases. The CDR3 totals 16 residues. CDR3 residues: CASSLRSPWGGYEQYF. The CDR3 nucleotides are TGTGCCAGCAGTTTAAGGTCCCCGTGGGGAGGTTACGAGCAGTACTTC.

This clonotype was picked up many times. The chain uses TRBV7-2 and TRBJ2-1; D is undetermined. Trimming removed 5 bases from V and 8 bases from J, with 10 bases in between. CDR1 SGHTA and CDR2 FQGNSA come from the germline V gene. The CDR3 length is 12 residues. This chain's CDR3 is CASSRWVDEQFF. The CDR3 DNA reads as TGTGCCAGCAGCCGATGGGTCGATGAGCAGTTCTTC.

This clonotype appeared many times. This chain joins TRBV12-3 or TRBV12-4 and TRBJ2-3, with 8 bases lining up with TRBD1. CDR3 length equals 16 residues. V lost 5 bases, J lost 5 bases, and 12 bases stayed unmatched. CDR3: CASSRYRDRREDTQYF. DNA of the CDR3: TGTGCCAGCAGTCGATACCGGGACAGGAGGGAAGATACGCAGTATTTT.

The rearrangement joins TRBV12-3 or TRBV12-4 to TRBJ2-1; 7 bases align to TRBD2. The CDR3 length is 15 residues. Germline trimming cut 7 bases from V and 8 bases from J; bases unmatched to any gene: 14. The CDR3 sequence is CASTPGTGRRDEQFF. The CDR3 DNA follows: TGTGCCAGCACTCCGGGGACCGGGAGGAGGGATGAGCAGTTCTTC.

Only a few counts were recorded for this clonotype. The genes are TRBV4-1 and TRBJ1-1; D might be TRBD1 (6 bases). Germline assignment: CDR1 MGHRA and CDR2 YSYEKL. Between the trimmed V and J ends, which lost 0 bases and 6 bases, there was a span of 17 bases. CDR3 length: 16 residues. DNA of the CDR3: TGCGCCAGCAGCCAAGAAACAGGGAGGGTAGGGGCTGAAGCTTTCTTT. This codes for CASSQETGRVGAEAFF.

The V gene is TRBV4-2, the J gene TRBJ2-3; D is possibly TRBD1 (5 bases). The CDR3 sequence is 14 residues long. From germline, CDR1 is LGHNA and CDR2 YNFKEQ. V was trimmed by 0 bases and J by 3 bases, leaving 7 bases between them. The CDR3 bases are TGTGCCAGCAGCCAAGATAGGACAACAGATACGCAGTATTTT. Its protein product is CASSQDRTTDTQYF.

This clonotype has only a few counts. V usage is TRBV10-3 and J usage is TRBJ2-7; D not resolved. This CDR3 contains 13 residues. Germline V gene lookup returns CDR1 ENHRY and CDR2 SYGVKD. V lost 1 base and J lost 7, with 11 bases in between. The CDR3, as DNA: TGTGCCATCAGTGAGTTAGTGGGGTTGGAGCAGTACTTC. It yields the protein CAISELVGLEQYF.

This clonotype was seen only a few times. V is TRBV4-3 and J is TRBJ2-1, with 7 bases identical to TRBD2. There are 18 residues in the CDR3. The V gene's germline CDR1 is LGHNA and CDR2 YSLEER. V lost 3 bases to trimming and J lost 2 bases; unmatched junction nucleotides: 13. The CDR3 nucleotides are TGCGCCAGCAGCCAGAGAGGGATTTCTAGCGGAACCTACAATGAGCAGTTCTTC. It specifies CASSQRGISSGTYNEQFF.

This clonotype occurred a few times. The V and J genes are TRBV2 and TRBJ2-1, with TRBD1 matching over 7 bases. Germline V gene data show CDR1 as SNHLY and CDR2 as FYNNEI. The CDR3 is made up of 15 amino acids. Unmatched junction bases numbered 4, after V lost 4 bases and J lost 1 base. This CDR3 reads CASSGQGNSYNEQFF. CDR3 nucleotide sequence: TGTGCCAGCAGTGGACAGGGTAATTCCTACAATGAGCAGTTCTTC. Full variable domain (remainder filled in from reference TRBV2 and TRBJ2-1): EPEVTQTPSHQVTQMGQEVILRCVPISNHLYFYWYRQILGQKVEFLVSFYNNEISEKSEIFDDQFSVERPDGSNFTLKIRSTKLEDSAMYFCASSGQGNSYNEQFFGPGTRLTVL.

This clonotype was counted between two and nine times. The V and J genes are TRBV2 and TRBJ2-1; 9 bases are shared with TRBD2. In germline, CDR1 is SNHLY, CDR2 FYNNEI. With 6 bases clipped from V and 6 bases from J, the junction kept 9 bases outside the gene matches. This CDR3 is 15 amino acids long. CDR3 region: CASRASGTNLNEQFF. The CDR3 bases are TGTGCCAGCAGAGCTAGCGGGACGAATCTCAATGAGCAGTTCTTC.

V is TRBV5-1 and J is TRBJ2-3; 9 bases line up with TRBD1. The germline CDR1 and CDR2 sequences are SGHRS and YFSETQ. V gave up 4 bases and J gave up 4 bases; unmatched junction bases: 7. The CDR3 runs 15 residues. CDR3 amino acids: CASSPGQGNSDTQYF. The CDR3 nucleotides read TGCGCCAGCAGCCCGGGACAGGGAAACTCAGATACGCAGTATTTT.

This clonotype was counted between two and nine times. This chain links TRBV15 with TRBJ2-2; 9 positions agree with TRBD2. The ends lost 3 bases at V and 5 bases at J; junction bases unmatched: 4. Germline CDR1 reads LNHNV; CDR2 reads YYDKDF (reference sequence). The CDR3 sequence is 15 residues long. The CDR3 DNA is TGTGCCACCAGCAGGGTTCTAGCGGGGACCGGGGAGCTGTTTTTT. This sequence encodes CATSRVLAGTGELFF.

The gene calls are TRBV6-2 or TRBV6-3 and TRBJ1-4, with 9 bases lining up with TRBD1. The length of the CDR3 is 17 residues. Germline V lookup: CDR1 MNHEY, CDR2 SVGEGT. Trimming at V came to 6 bases and at J to 8 bases, leaving 16 bases not matched to a gene. CDR3 bases: TGTGCCAGCAGAATAGGACAGGGGACACCCGGGGCCGAAAAACTGTTTTTT. This gives the protein CASRIGQGTPGAEKLFF.

This clonotype showed up many times. This chain uses TRBV6-6 with TRBJ2-5, with D perhaps matching TRBD1 (6 bases). Germline-derived CDR1 and CDR2 are MNHNY and SVGAGI (reference sequence). The length of the CDR3 is 13 residues. The ends were cut back, 7 bases at V and 4 bases at J, with 13 bases in the middle. DNA of the CDR3: TGTGCCAGCACCGAACCCAGGGGAGAGACCCAGTACTTC. It specifies CASTEPRGETQYF.

This clonotype was observed a handful of times. This chain connects TRBV7-6 to TRBJ2-5; TRBD2 is a possible D gene (5 bases). The CDR3 totals 13 residues. Looked up from germline, CDR1 is SGHVS and CDR2 is FNYEAQ. Trimming stripped 5 bases from V and 5 bases from J, with 12 bases between. Here the CDR3 DNA reads TGTGCCAGCAGCCAAGGAGGCGGGGAGACCCAGTACTTC. Its protein is CASSQGGGETQYF.